The 32 T cell receptor beta chains below all came from one sample that was sequenced in a study of neurological immune-mediated disorders. MiXCR, applied by TCRdb to the 5' RACE reads, yields one record per CDR3 protein. The data contain around 94,000 distinct CDR3 sequences, approximately 3.3% of them singletons. Sample: PBMCs. The receptors shown here come from a woman between 18 and 29 years old with multiple sclerosis.

The table lists this clonotype with many counts. The chain recombines TRBV6-2 or TRBV6-3 with TRBJ1-5; D may be TRBD1 (6 bases). From germline, CDR1 is MNHEY and CDR2 SVGEGT. Between the trimmed V and J ends, which lost 6 bases and 7 bases, there was a span of 13 bases. This CDR3 comprises 13 residues. CDR3 loop: CASSNRAPQPQHF. The CDR3 bases are TGTGCCAGCAGCAACAGGGCCCCCCAGCCCCAGCATTTT.

This clonotype was seen many times. The chain has TRBV5-1 and TRBJ1-2, with TRBD1 matching 10 bases. V trimming: 3 bases; J trimming: 4 bases; junction bases outside the gene matches: 3. CDR3 size: 14 residues. From germline, CDR1 is SGHRS and CDR2 YFSETQ. CDR3 loop: CASSYGQGGYGYTF. The DNA for the CDR3 is TGCGCCAGCAGCTACGGACAGGGGGGCTATGGCTACACCTTC. Filled out from reference TRBV5-1 and TRBJ1-2, the complete variable domain reads KAGVTQTPRYLIKTRGQQVTLSCSPISGHRSVSWYQQTPGQGLQFLFEYFSETQRNKGNFPGRFSGRQFSNSRSEMNVSTLELGDSALYLCASSYGQGGYGYTFGSGTRLTVV.

This clonotype was observed at least ten times. This chain uses TRBV5-1 with TRBJ1-1, with D uncertain. CDR3 size: 13 residues. V was trimmed by 2 bases and J by 3 bases, leaving 8 bases between them. Germline V gene sequence: CDR1 SGHRS, CDR2 YFSETQ. Here the CDR3 reads CASSLDFDTEAFF. The CDR3 DNA sequence: TGCGCCAGCAGCTTAGACTTTGACACTGAAGCTTTCTTT. The whole variable domain, filled in from reference TRBV5-1 and TRBJ1-1, reads KAGVTQTPRYLIKTRGQQVTLSCSPISGHRSVSWYQQTPGQGLQFLFEYFSETQRNKGNFPGRFSGRQFSNSRSEMNVSTLELGDSALYLCASSLDFDTEAFFGQGTRLTVV.

This clonotype came up many times. The V call is TRBV7-2, the J call TRBJ1-4; 11 nucleotides agree with TRBD1. The CDR3 is 15 amino acids. Germline-derived CDR1 and CDR2 are SGHTA and FQGNSA. Trimming took 5 bases from V and 8 from J; bases not matched to a gene: 7. The CDR3 region has the DNA TGTGCCAGCAGCATTCGGACAGGGGGCGCCGAAAAACTGTTTTTT. The encoded protein is CASSIRTGGAEKLFF.

This clonotype has at least ten counts. The chain is built from TRBV5-5 and TRBJ2-2; a possible D gene is TRBD1 (5 bases). The CDR3 has 15 residues. CDR1 and CDR2 (germline): SGHKS, YYEKEE (reference sequence). Trimming took 4 bases from V and 2 from J, leaving 12 bases between them. The CDR3: CASSPRQINTGELFF. The CDR3 DNA reads as TGTGCCAGCAGCCCCAGACAGATCAACACCGGGGAGCTGTTTTTT.

Many counts were recorded for this clonotype. The chain carries TRBV6-5 and TRBJ2-1; 10 positions agree with TRBD1. V lost 1 base, J lost 7 bases, and 7 bases stayed unmatched. Germline V CDR1 and CDR2: MNHEY, SVGAGI. The CDR3 is made up of 16 amino acids. The CDR3 sequence is CASSYYVGQGLNEQFF. The CDR3 region has the DNA TGTGCCAGCAGTTACTACGTGGGACAGGGGTTAAATGAGCAGTTCTTC.

At least ten counts were recorded for this clonotype. The chain has TRBV20-1 and TRBJ1-6; D is unresolved. V was shortened by 6 bases and J by 10 bases, with 13 bases between the two germline ends. The V gene's germline CDR1 is DFQATT and CDR2 SNEGSKA (reference sequence). This CDR3 region has 12 residues. CDR3 DNA sequence: TGCAGTGCAAACCCTACGGGATCACCCCTCCACTTT. Its translation: CSANPTGSPLHF.

The table lists this clonotype with many counts. The chain combines TRBV5-1 with TRBJ2-5; D gene ambiguous. CDR3 size: 13 residues. The germline V gene encodes CDR1 SGHRS and CDR2 YFSETQ. Trimming pared 0 bases from V and 2 bases from J, leaving 5 bases between. In nucleotides, the CDR3 is TGCGCCAGCAGCTTGGGCCCGCAAGAGACCCAGTACTTC. Residues: CASSLGPQETQYF.

In its sample, this clonotype was seen many times. V gene TRBV20-1 combines with J gene TRBJ1-6, with D unresolved. Per the germline V gene, CDR1 is DFQATT and CDR2 is SNEGSKA (reference sequence). V was trimmed by 2 bases and J by 0 bases, leaving 11 bases between them. The CDR3 is 16 residues long. The CDR3 sequence is CSARPMKSSYNSPLHF. The CDR3 DNA sequence: TGCAGTGCTAGACCCATGAAAAGCTCCTATAATTCACCCCTCCACTTT.

This clonotype has a count of ten or more. The rearrangement uses TRBV20-1 and TRBJ2-7, with a tentative D call TRBD2 (5 bases). The CDR3 totals 17 residues. Germline loops: CDR1 DFQATT, CDR2 SNEGSKA (reference sequence). V was trimmed by 0 bases and J by 3 bases, leaving 21 bases between them. The CDR3 bases are TGCAGTGCTAGAGAGGGTCCAAACCGGGATTTCAACTACGAGCAGTACTTC. Protein sequence: CSAREGPNRDFNYEQYF.

This clonotype was recorded at least ten times. The chain uses TRBV27 and TRBJ2-7; TRBD2 matches at 8 bases. The CDR3 covers 13 residues. V trimming: 8 bases; J trimming: 0 bases; junction bases outside the gene matches: 3. CDR1 is MNHEY, CDR2 SMNVEV, per germline (reference sequence). The CDR3 spells CASVGTSSYEQYF. CDR3 nucleotides: TGTGCCAGCGTCGGGACTAGCTCCTACGAGCAGTACTTC.

This clonotype was seen many times. V usage is TRBV29-1 and J usage is TRBJ2-7; 7 nucleotides align to TRBD1. The CDR3 is made up of 13 amino acids. V lost 6 bases, J lost 2 bases, and 7 bases stayed unmatched. Germline assignment: CDR1 SQVTM and CDR2 ANQGSEA. CDR3 coding DNA: TGCAGCGTGGAGACAGGGATCACCTACGAGCAGTACTTC. The encoded protein is CSVETGITYEQYF.

This clonotype was detected many times. The chain recombines TRBV7-6 with TRBJ2-5; perhaps TRBD1 as D (5 bases). Germline V lookup: CDR1 SGHVS, CDR2 FNYEAQ. Trimming stripped 7 bases from V and 5 bases from J, with 11 bases between. There are 12 residues in the CDR3. CDR3 DNA sequence: TGTGCCAGCACCGGGTCAGGGGAGACCCAGTACTTC. Its translation: CASTGSGETQYF.

Note on this clonotype: A much larger clone differs from this one at a single base, so this may be a read error. As DNA, the CDR3 is TGCAGTGCTCTCACCCGAACGGGCCTCTCCTACAATGAGCAGTTCTTC. It encodes CSALTRTGLSYNEQFF. V is TRBV20-1 and J is TRBJ2-1; D not resolved. Per germline, CDR1 DFQATT and CDR2 SNEGSKA (reference sequence). The CDR3 has 16 residues. V lost 5 bases to trimming and J lost 0 bases, with 17 bases between them.

There are many counts of this clonotype. The chain is built from TRBV7-9 and TRBJ2-7; D might be TRBD1 (8 bases). The CDR3 consists of 15 residues. The germline V gene has CDR1 SEHNR and CDR2 FQNEAQ (reference sequence). Trimming cost V 4 bases and J 0 bases, with 13 bases left between them. The CDR3 reads CASSSTGGDSYEQYF. The CDR3 DNA sequence: TGTGCCAGCAGCTCAACAGGGGGGGACTCCTACGAGCAGTACTTC.

This clonotype was seen many times. The chain has TRBV6-6 and TRBJ2-1, with 8 bases that match TRBD2. V lost 6 bases, J lost 0 bases, and 4 bases stayed unmatched. Germline CDR1 reads MNHNY; CDR2 reads SVGAGI (reference sequence). CDR3 length: 15 amino acids. The CDR3 here is CASRAGTSSYNEQFF. CDR3 in DNA: TGTGCCAGCAGAGCCGGGACTAGCTCCTACAATGAGCAGTTCTTC.

This clonotype was found many times. The chain combines TRBV5-6 with TRBJ2-2; D is ambiguous. The CDR3 has 14 amino acids. Germline V gene data show CDR1 as SGHDT and CDR2 as YYEEEE. Trimming removed 3 bases from V and 0 bases from J, with 6 bases in between. CDR3 loop: CASSYRSNTGELFF. DNA for the CDR3: TGTGCCAGCAGCTACAGATCGAACACCGGGGAGCTGTTTTTT.

There are a few counts of this clonotype. Possible read error: a much larger clone is one base away. This sequence joins TRBV20-1 and TRBJ1-3; D perhaps matches TRBD1 (5 bases). The germline CDR1 and CDR2 sequences are DFQATT and SNEGSKA (reference sequence). V shed 6 bases and J shed 0 bases, with 12 bases lying between them. The CDR3 is 14 amino acids. The CDR3 DNA reads TGCAGTGCCCAAGACAGTTCCTCTGGAAACACCATATATTTT. Residues: CSAQDSSSGNTIYF.

This clonotype was seen at least ten times. The chain uses TRBV5-5 and TRBJ2-2; no firm D call. The germline V gene encodes CDR1 SGHKS and CDR2 YYEKEE (reference sequence). The length of the CDR3 is 15 residues. Trimming pared 4 bases from V and 3 bases from J, leaving 13 bases between. This CDR3 is CASSDHATDTGELFF. For the CDR3, the DNA is TGTGCCAGCAGCGACCATGCTACGGACACCGGGGAGCTGTTTTTT.

This clonotype has only a few counts. A much larger clone lies one base from this, so it may be a read error. CDR3 loop: CASSLILGGAQHQHF. The CDR3 DNA reads as TGTGCCAGCAGTTTAATTTTAGGGGGGGCTCAGCACCAGCATTTT. The chain is built from TRBV28 and TRBJ1-5; D is possibly TRBD1 (6 bases). The CDR3 runs 15 residues. Germline values: CDR1 MDHEN, CDR2 SYDVKM.

This chain joins TRBV4-2 and TRBJ1-6, with D maybe TRBD1 (5 bases). CDR1 LGHNA and CDR2 YNFKEQ come from the germline V gene. There are 14 residues in the CDR3. Trimming left V 1 base short and J 8 bases short, with 9 bases between. CDR3 sequence: CASSQGQGDSPLHF. For the CDR3, the DNA is TGTGCCAGCAGCCAAGGACAAGGGGATTCACCCCTCCACTTT.

This clonotype was picked up many times. The rearrangement joins TRBV5-1 to TRBJ1-4; D is uncertain. This CDR3 is built from 13 residues. V was clipped by 7 bases and J by 5 bases, with 12 bases between them. Germline values: CDR1 SGHRS, CDR2 YFSETQ. The CDR3 region has the DNA TGCGCCAGCTCACCGGGTCGAAATGAAAAACTGTTTTTT. This codes for CASSPGRNEKLFF.

This clonotype was observed at least ten times. The chain is built from TRBV10-3 and TRBJ2-1, with 7 nucleotides matching TRBD2. Germline V CDR1 and CDR2: ENHRY, SYGVKD. The J segment lost 0 bases and the V segment lost 6 bases, leaving 5 bases of the junction unmatched. There are 15 residues in the CDR3. The CDR3 loop reads CAIRGTISSYNEQFF. DNA for the CDR3: TGTGCCATCAGGGGGACTATCAGCTCCTACAATGAGCAGTTCTTC.

The table lists this clonotype with many counts. The genes are TRBV27 and TRBJ2-7; the D is unclear. Germline-derived CDR1 and CDR2 are MNHEY and SMNVEV (reference sequence). The CDR3 loop spans 14 amino acids. Trimming cost V 2 bases and J 1 base, with 9 bases left between them. The CDR3 DNA reads TGTGCCAGCAGTTTAACCGCACTGTCCTACGAGCAGTACTTC. This sequence encodes CASSLTALSYEQYF.

This clonotype was observed a handful of times. The chain links TRBV20-1 to TRBJ2-7; D is tentatively TRBD1 or TRBD2 (5 bases each). CDR1 and CDR2 (germline): DFQATT, SNEGSKA (reference sequence). V lost 0 bases and J 1 base, leaving 7 bases between the germline ends. CDR3 length: 13 amino acids. The CDR3 region has the DNA TGCAGTGCTAGAGATTGGGGGTCCTACGAGCAGTACTTC. It specifies CSARDWGSYEQYF.

This clonotype appeared many times. The V gene is TRBV5-1, the J gene TRBJ1-1; D might be TRBD1 (6 bases). Trimming took 4 bases from V and 0 from J, leaving 13 bases between them. Per germline, CDR1 SGHRS and CDR2 YFSETQ. This CDR3 is built from 15 residues. The CDR3 loop reads CASSPKQGVNTEAFF. CDR3 DNA: TGCGCCAGCAGCCCGAAACAGGGCGTGAACACTGAAGCTTTCTTT.

This clonotype was seen many times. This chain joins TRBV6-6 and TRBJ2-7; 7 nucleotides line up with TRBD1. CDR1 is MNHNY, CDR2 SVGAGI, per germline (reference sequence). With V trimmed by 0 bases and J by 2 bases, 4 bases remained unmatched. This CDR3 has 15 amino acids. CDR3 coding DNA: TGTGCCAGCAGTTACTCCGAGACAGGGACCTACGAGCAGTACTTC. It codes for CASSYSETGTYEQYF.

This clonotype was detected ten times or more. The chain uses TRBV3-1 and TRBJ1-2; 7 bases map to TRBD1. Trimming removed 4 bases from V and 4 bases from J; junction bases left unmatched: 6. Per germline, CDR1 LGHDT and CDR2 YNNKEL (reference sequence). This CDR3 comprises 14 residues. CDR3 sequence reads: CASSRDRAGYGYTF. CDR3 bases: TGTGCCAGCAGCCGCGACAGGGCTGGCTATGGCTACACCTTC.

In this sample, this clonotype turned up many times. V is TRBV6-2 or TRBV6-3 and J is TRBJ2-4, with a possible D match to TRBD1 (6 bases). V lost 6 bases and J 3 bases, leaving 12 bases between the germline ends. CDR1 is MNHEY and CDR2 is SVGEGT in the germline V gene. The CDR3 runs to 14 residues. CDR3 bases: TGTGCCAGCAGCCGCGGACAGTTCAAAAACATTCAGTACTTC. It codes for CASSRGQFKNIQYF.

This clonotype was found many times. The chain is built from TRBV6-6 and TRBJ2-2, with TRBD2 as a possible D gene (5 bases). Germline CDR1 MNHNY, CDR2 SVGAGI (reference sequence). V was clipped by 7 bases and J by 3 bases, with 12 bases between them. The CDR3 has 14 amino acids. CDR3 amino acids: CASNRLGDTGELFF. The CDR3 DNA reads as TGTGCCAGCAACCGCCTCGGGGACACCGGGGAGCTGTTTTTT.

This clonotype has a count of ten or more. The J gene is TRBJ2-3, the V gene TRBV20-1; TRBD2 agrees at 13 bases. J gave up 5 bases and V 2 bases, and 7 bases lay outside the gene matches. Germline CDR1 reads DFQATT; CDR2 reads SNEGSKA (reference sequence). The CDR3 runs to 16 residues. CDR3 sequence: CSARWERLAGGDTQYF. CDR3 nucleotide sequence: TGCAGTGCTAGATGGGAAAGACTAGCGGGAGGAGATACGCAGTATTTT.

In the case of this clonotype: Its ends do not fully match the called genes, so a read error is possible. The genes are TRBV15 and TRBJ2-4, with 10 bases aligning to TRBD2. The CDR3 sequence is 17 residues long. The V gene's germline CDR1 is LNHNV and CDR2 YYDKDF (reference sequence). The CDR3 DNA sequence: TGTGCCACCAGCAGAGATAGCGGGGGGCTAGCCAAAAAAATTCAGTACTTC. Amino acid sequence: CATSRDSGGLAKKIQYF.